Below, 30 T cell receptor beta chains from the same sample are listed, as sequenced in a study of shared clonotypes between healthy human individuals. This table comes from immunoSEQ multiplex PCR, and its TCRdb copy is limited to in-frame clones, with some not included. The sample holds 450,000 to 500,000 clones, around 80% seen once. The sample was PBMCs. Every receptor here comes from a woman between 40 and 50 years old in good health. Some clones in this sample may be carry-over from other donors' samples.

This chain links TRBV7-2 with TRBJ1-4; D gene ambiguous. The CDR3 loop spans 14 amino acids. Germline assignment: CDR1 SGHTA and CDR2 FQGNSA. Deletions cut 2 bases from V and 8 bases from J, with 12 bases between. The DNA of the CDR3 is TGTGCCAGCAGCTTATTAAGGCTAGGGGAAAAACTGTTTTTT. It encodes CASSLLRLGEKLFF.

As to this clone: A single base is all that separates this from a far larger clone, so a read error is likely. The sample contains more than one DNA sequence encoding this CDR3. The genes are TRBV6-1 and TRBJ2-7; D is possibly TRBD2 (6 bases). CDR1 is MNHNS and CDR2 is SASEGT in the germline V gene. V was trimmed by 7 bases and J by 6 bases, leaving 16 bases between them. The CDR3 covers 13 residues. The CDR3 DNA is TGTGCCAGCATCTCTGAGGGAGGAGGCGAGCAGTACTTC. Translated, it gives CASISEGGGEQYF.

V is TRBV11-2 and J is TRBJ1-1, with 7 bases aligning to TRBD1. The J segment lost 2 bases and the V segment lost 8 bases, leaving 11 bases of the junction unmatched. The CDR3 contains 15 residues. Germline V gene data show CDR1 as SGHAT and CDR2 as FQNNGV. DNA for the CDR3: TGTGCCAGCGGGGGTCGGACAGGTGTTAACACTGAAGCTTTCTTT. Translated, it gives CASGGRTGVNTEAFF.

In this sample, this clone turned up a few times. This chain connects TRBV29-1 to TRBJ2-5; a possible D gene is TRBD1 (6 bases). Germline-derived CDR1 and CDR2 are SQVTM and ANQGSEA. Trimming cost V 6 bases and J 5 bases, with 13 bases left between them. The CDR3 consists of 12 residues. Written as DNA, the CDR3 is TGCAGCGTCCTTGGGGGCAAGGAGACCCAGTACTTC. It is translated as CSVLGGKETQYF.

This chain joins TRBV2 and TRBJ1-5; 7 bases line up with TRBD1. CDR1 is SNHLY and CDR2 is FYNNEI in the germline V gene. Losses at the gene ends were 5 bases for V and 2 bases for J; bases not matched to a gene: 9. The CDR3 is made up of 16 amino acids. CDR3 nucleotide sequence: TGTGCCAGCAGTCGGCTCCAGGGGGTCGGCAATCAGCCCCAGCATTTT. Its translation is CASSRLQGVGNQPQHF. Full variable domain (rest looked up from reference TRBV2 and TRBJ1-5): EPEVTQTPSHQVTQMGQEVILRCVPISNHLYFYWYRQILGQKVEFLVSFYNNEISEKSEIFDDQFSVERPDGSNFTLKIRSTKLEDSAMYFCASSRLQGVGNQPQHFGDGTRLSIL.

This chain joins TRBV7-9 and TRBJ1-5, with 9 bases that match TRBD1. Looked up from germline, CDR1 is SEHNR and CDR2 is FQNEAQ (reference sequence). CDR3 length: 14 residues. The J segment lost 7 bases and the V segment lost 7 bases, leaving 8 bases of the junction unmatched. This chain's CDR3 is CASTTGQGIQPQHF. The DNA for the CDR3 is TGTGCCAGCACCACAGGACAGGGGATCCAGCCCCAGCATTTT.

This rearrangement joins TRBV19 to TRBJ2-3, with D perhaps matching TRBD1 (5 bases). Germline V gene data show CDR1 as LNHDA and CDR2 as SQIVND (reference sequence). Trimming removed 5 bases from V and 4 bases from J, with 13 bases in between. CDR3 length: 14 amino acids. CDR3 nucleotide sequence: TGTGCCAGTAGTCCGAGGAGACAGCCAGATACGCAGTATTTT. This gives the protein CASSPRRQPDTQYF. The full variable domain, completed using reference TRBV19 and TRBJ2-3, is DGGITQSPKYLFRKEGQNVTLSCEQNLNHDAMYWYRQDPGQGLRLIYYSQIVNDFQKGDIAEGYSVSREKKESFPLTVTSAQKNPTAFYLCASSPRRQPDTQYFGPGTRLTVL.

In its sample, this clone was seen once. The chain recombines TRBV5-4 with TRBJ1-4, with a possible D match to TRBD1 (6 bases). This CDR3 has 14 amino acids. Germline CDR1 reads SGHNT; CDR2 reads YYREEE (reference sequence). V shed 0 bases and J shed 8 bases, with 11 bases lying between them. The CDR3 region is CASSLGQENEKLFF. The CDR3 DNA follows: TGTGCCAGCAGCTTGGGACAGGAAAACGAAAAACTGTTTTTT.

This chain joins TRBV11-2 and TRBJ2-3; 10 nucleotides agree with TRBD2. J gave up 2 bases and V 7 bases, and 12 bases lay outside the gene matches. The CDR3 covers 17 residues. Germline V gene data show CDR1 as SGHAT and CDR2 as FQNNGV. Here the CDR3 DNA reads TGTGCCAGCAACCATATGACTAGCGGGTCAAACACAGATACGCAGTATTTT. Its translation: CASNHMTSGSNTDTQYF.

The rearrangement links TRBV7-8 to TRBJ1-6; no clear D gene. The CDR3 covers 18 residues. Germline values: CDR1 SGHVS, CDR2 FQNEAQ. Trimming pared 1 base from V and 3 bases from J, leaving 16 bases between. CDR3 residues: CASSLGLYPGSYNSPLHF. The CDR3 DNA follows: TGTGCCAGCAGCTTAGGATTGTATCCGGGGAGCTATAATTCACCCCTCCACTTT.

This chain links TRBV5-1 with TRBJ2-1, with D hard to call. The V gene's germline CDR1 is SGHRS and CDR2 YFSETQ. This CDR3 comprises 12 residues. Trimming took 6 bases from V and 5 from J, leaving 9 bases between them. CDR3 residues: CASTNVHNEQFF. The CDR3 coding sequence is TGCGCCAGCACCAACGTACACAATGAGCAGTTCTTC.

The V and J genes are TRBV7-9 and TRBJ2-5; 9 nucleotides line up with TRBD2. Germline lookup yields CDR1 SEHNR and CDR2 FQNEAQ (reference sequence). The ends lost 5 bases at V and 2 bases at J; junction bases unmatched: 6. CDR3 size: 15 residues. CDR3: CASSESSGAQETQYF. CDR3 DNA sequence: TGTGCCAGCAGCGAATCTAGCGGGGCACAAGAGACCCAGTACTTC. The full variable domain, with the rest looked up from reference TRBV7-9 and TRBJ2-5, is DTGVSQNPRHKITKRGQNVTFRCDPISEHNRLYWYRQTLGQGPEFLTYFQNEAQLEKSRLLSDRFSAERPKGSFSTLEIQRTEQGDSAMYLCASSESSGAQETQYFGPGTRLLVL.

The chain employs TRBV27 and TRBJ2-7; D is perhaps TRBD2 (6 bases). Germline CDR1 reads MNHEY; CDR2 reads SMNVEV (reference sequence). The CDR3 covers 13 residues. V dropped 6 bases and J dropped 3 bases, with 12 bases sitting between them. The CDR3 nucleotides read TGTGCCAGCAGCCTTGTGGGGGGCTACGAGCAGTACTTC. This codes for CASSLVGGYEQYF.

This clone was seen only a few times. The rearrangement links TRBV27 to TRBJ2-2, with D possibly matching TRBD2 (6 bases). This CDR3 contains 16 residues. V lost 6 bases and J lost 0, with 14 bases in between. Looked up from germline, CDR1 is MNHEY and CDR2 is SMNVEV (reference sequence). For the CDR3, the DNA is TGTGCCAGCAGACGCGGGACGGTTGCGAACACCGGGGAGCTGTTTTTT. Encoded protein: CASRRGTVANTGELFF.

J is TRBJ1-1 and V is TRBV27; 8 nucleotides line up with TRBD1. Germline loops: CDR1 MNHEY, CDR2 SMNVEV (reference sequence). The V segment lost 7 bases and the J segment 1 base; nucleotides outside the gene matches: 17. The CDR3 length is 18 residues. The CDR3 reads CASTPSVDRGFGNTEAFF. The CDR3 bases are TGTGCCAGCACCCCATCGGTTGACAGGGGTTTCGGGAACACTGAAGCTTTCTTT.

The rearrangement joins TRBV27 to TRBJ1-2; weak D call: TRBD1 (5 bases). V gave up 6 bases and J gave up 1 base, with 12 bases separating them. Germline CDR1 and CDR2: MNHEY and SMNVEV (reference sequence). This CDR3 contains 14 residues. The CDR3 here is CASRSRGYNYGYTF. CDR3 DNA: TGTGCCAGCAGATCGAGGGGTTATAACTATGGCTACACCTTC.

In nucleotides, the CDR3 is TGTGCCATCAGTCCAGGGTCTGAAGAAGGCTACACCTTC. This codes for CAISPGSEEGYTF. V usage is TRBV10-3 and J usage is TRBJ1-2; D may be TRBD1 (5 bases). Germline V gives CDR1 ENHRY, CDR2 SYGVKD. CDR3 size: 13 residues. Trimming shortened V by 5 bases and J by 8 bases, and 15 bases separated the two germline ends.

Notes on this clone: With a much larger clone just one base away, this may be a read error. The chain employs TRBV11-2 and TRBJ2-3; D is unclear. The V gene lost 2 bases and the J gene lost 2 bases, with 2 bases spanning the gap. Germline CDR1 is SGHAT and CDR2 is FQNNGV. This CDR3 has 12 residues. This chain's CDR3 is CASSLYTDTQYF. The CDR3 coding sequence is TGTGCCAGCAGCTTATACACAGATACGCAGTATTTT.

Details on this clone: Possible read error: a much larger clone is one base away. The CDR3 region has the DNA TGTGCCAGCAACCCGGGACTAGCGGGAGAGACCCAGTACTTC. This gives the protein CASNPGLAGETQYF. The chain uses TRBV21-1 and TRBJ2-5; TRBD2 is the table's D call and was not checked against the DNA. TRBV21-1 is described as a pseudogene. This CDR3 has 14 residues.

The chain carries TRBV4-2 and TRBJ2-3; 8 bases align to TRBD2. Looked up from germline, CDR1 is LGHNA and CDR2 is YNFKEQ. V gave up 0 bases and J gave up 2 bases; unmatched junction bases: 4. This CDR3 is 16 amino acids long. The CDR3 loop is CASSQEGGGYTDTQYF. CDR3 nucleotide sequence: TGTGCCAGCAGCCAAGAGGGCGGGGGGTACACAGATACGCAGTATTTT.

This chain links TRBV20-1 with TRBJ1-2; no firm D call. The germline V gene has CDR1 DFQATT and CDR2 SNEGSKA (reference sequence). The CDR3 has 11 residues. The ends were cut back, 3 bases at V and 13 bases at J, with 15 bases in the middle. The chain's CDR3 is CSARGFEGFTF. The CDR3 nucleotides are TGCAGTGCTAGGGGGTTCGAGGGATTCACCTTC.

The chain combines TRBV21-1 with TRBJ2-1; the table calls TRBD2, which could not be checked here. TRBV21-1 is marked as a pseudogene. This CDR3 is built from 14 residues. The CDR3 nucleotides are TGTGCCAGCAGCCAATGGACTAGCGGCAATGAGCAGTTCTTC. This encodes CASSQWTSGNEQFF.

This clone was seen a few times. The chain is built from TRBV7-2 and TRBJ2-7; unclear D gene. CDR3 length: 12 residues. Between the trimmed V and J ends, which lost 4 bases and 0 bases, there was a span of 4 bases. The germline V gene encodes CDR1 SGHTA and CDR2 FQGNSA. CDR3 coding DNA: TGTGCCAGCAGCTCCTACTCCTACGAGCAGTACTTC. Protein sequence: CASSSYSYEQYF. Together with reference TRBV7-2 and TRBJ2-7, the CDR3 gives the full variable domain: GAGVSQSPSNKVTEKGKDVELRCDPISGHTALYWYRQSLGQGLEFLIYFQGNSAPDKSGLPSDRFSAERTGGSVSTLTIQRTQQEDSAVYLCASSSYSYEQYFGPGTRLTVT.

This sequence joins TRBV2 and TRBJ2-5, with 11 bases lining up with TRBD2. The tail of the sequence fits TRBJ2-7 better, so the J call may be wrong. CDR1 and CDR2 from the germline V gene are SNHLY and FYNNEI. The CDR3 consists of 13 residues. CDR3 sequence (DNA): TGTGCCAGCTTTAGCGGGAGGGCCTACGAGCAGTACTTC. Amino acids: CASFSGRAYEQYF.

With respect to this clone: This likely traces to a read error, being one base from a far larger clone. This sequence joins TRBV25-1 and TRBJ2-2; D may correspond to TRBD1 or TRBD2 (5 bases each). The CDR3 is 14 residues long. V was clipped by 0 bases and J by 5 bases, with 7 bases between them. The germline gives CDR1 MGHDK, CDR2 SYGVNS. The CDR3 bases are TGTGCCAGCAGTGAATATGAGGGGACCGGGGAGCTGTTTTTT. It yields the protein CASSEYEGTGELFF.

The chain combines TRBV13 with TRBJ1-2; no clear D. Germline V lookup: CDR1 PRHDT, CDR2 FYEKMQ (reference sequence). Deletions cut 0 bases from V and 1 base from J, with 12 bases between. The CDR3 consists of 16 residues. CDR3 sequence reads: CASSLGTGVGNYGYTF. In DNA form, the CDR3 reads TGTGCCAGCAGCTTAGGGACGGGTGTCGGTAACTATGGCTACACCTTC.

The V call is TRBV28, the J call TRBJ1-5; the D is unclear. The CDR3 runs 14 residues. Per germline, CDR1 MDHEN and CDR2 SYDVKM. The V end was cut by 8 bases, the J end by 0 bases, with 11 bases between. The CDR3 spells CASRRDYSNQPQHF. CDR3 coding DNA: TGTGCCAGCCGAAGGGATTATAGCAATCAGCCCCAGCATTTT. Full variable domain (outside the CDR3, taken from reference TRBV28 and TRBJ1-5): DVKVTQSSRYLVKRTGEKVFLECVQDMDHENMFWYRQDPGLGLRLIYFSYDVKMKEKGDIPEGYSVSREKKERFSLILESASTNQTSMYLCASRRDYSNQPQHFGDGTRLSIL.

The rearrangement uses TRBV10-2 and TRBJ2-2; 16 nucleotides line up with TRBD2. This CDR3 has 17 amino acids. The germline V gene has CDR1 WSHSY and CDR2 SAAADI. The ends lost 7 bases at V and 1 base at J; junction bases unmatched: 3. CDR3 in amino acids: CASMGLAGGGNTGELFF. The CDR3 DNA reads TGCGCCAGCATGGGACTAGCGGGAGGGGGGAACACCGGGGAGCTGTTTTTT.

The table lists this clone with a few counts. This chain links TRBV6-5 with TRBJ1-1; the D is unclear. Trimming removed 6 bases at V and 0 bases at J, with 5 bases between. Germline values: CDR1 MNHEY, CDR2 SVGAGI. The CDR3 covers 12 residues. The CDR3 protein is CASSDMNTEAFF. CDR3 in DNA: TGTGCCAGCAGCGACATGAACACTGAAGCTTTCTTT.

To note about this clone: Other DNA sequences in the sample encode the same CDR3. The chain links TRBV29-1 to TRBJ1-5; TRBD1 is a possible D gene (5 bases). Germline-derived CDR1 and CDR2 are SQVTM and ANQGSEA. The CDR3 runs 12 residues. Trimming pared 4 bases from V and 2 bases from J, leaving 6 bases between. The CDR3 sequence is CSVGGGNQPQHF. CDR3 bases: TGCAGCGTTGGAGGGGGCAATCAGCCCCAGCATTTT.